This TCR beta chain was recorded in a study of vaccination and CD4 T cells after COVID-19. Specified treatment: roughly nine-day PBMC culture with coronavirus spike peptide pools or control peptides (ViraFEST assay). Fewer than 2.5 million PBMCs went into each well for culture with about 9.5 IU/ml IL-2 and around 9.6 ug/ml peptide pools. V was shortened by 3 bases and J by 4 bases, with 7 bases between the two germline ends. The CDR3 loop spans 11 amino acids. Germline V gene lookup returns CDR1 DFQATT and CDR2 SNEGSKA (reference sequence). With the Oncomine TCR Beta short-read assay, DNA from cultured CD4+ T cells was sequenced. Genomic DNA was isolated from CD4+ T cells that had been cultured. TCRdb independently ran MiXCR on the PCR reads; one entry per CDR3 protein. The table records about 4,200 distinct CDR3 sequences, around 26% of them present only once. Points on this clonotype: Its specificity is not known.

The receptor comes from a human donor who had recovered from COVID-19. Sequences were obtained from CD4+ T cells from blood, cultured in vitro. This rearrangement joins TRBV20-1 to TRBJ2-7; no reliable D call. CDR3 loop: CSASNPYEQYF. As DNA, the CDR3 is TGCAGTGCTAGTAATCCATACGAGCAGTACTTC.